The clone carrying this TCR beta chain was recorded a few times. The target antigen is unknown. This record belongs to a study of OX40 agonist ivuxolimab in advanced cancers. The wider study: Administration of intravenous ivuxolimab to patients occurred every 2 weeks at 0.01 to 10 mg/kg. The study's findings and limits: Partial responders dosed at 0.1-3.0 mg/kg displayed clonal expansion ranking among the lowest.

Profiling relied on immunoSEQ multiplex PCR, and the TCRdb table lists in-frame clones only, not all of them. The sample has some 150,000 clones; 85% to 95% are singletons. Germline values: CDR1 SGHTA, CDR2 FQGTGA. Trimming removed 4 bases at V and 1 base at J, with 10 bases between. The CDR3 covers 14 residues. The sequence derives from an adult with an advanced solid tumor such as melanoma, head and neck, liver or kidney cancer. Sequenced here: CD4+ or CD8+ T cells sorted from blood, sampled in a trial of the OX40 agonist ivuxolimab. The V gene is TRBV7-3, the J gene TRBJ1-1, with D tentatively TRBD1 (6 bases). CDR3 DNA sequence: TGTGCCAGCAGCTCCGAGACAGGGAACACTGAAGCTTTCTTT. It codes for CASSSETGNTEAFF.